This TCR beta chain was captured by sequencing in a study of T cells after yellow fever vaccination. Study information: Those fractions that held only low numbers of cells were prepared using the SMART-Seq v4 Ultra Low Input RNA kit. The study's findings and limits: CD4 and CD8 compartments shared a small share of clonotypes. It was a weaker secondary response, yet one that peaked faster, at day 5 versus 15. Post-booster repertoires again held most primary-vaccination clones (roughly 96% CD4, approximately 90% CD8).

The table lists this clonotype with a few counts. Its cognate antigen is unknown. TCRdb passed the 5' RACE reads through MiXCR, listing each CDR3 protein once. Of a few hundred thousand distinct CDR3 sequences in the sample, over 10% were seen once. Sequencing used CD4+ T cells sorted from PBMCs, obtained 45 days after the yellow fever booster vaccination. This receptor was obtained from a man aged 30-40 years who received the YFV17D yellow fever vaccine.

Written as DNA, the CDR3 is TGCGCCAGCAGCCGCTTACAGGGTTATACGCAGTATTTT. This codes for CASSRLQGYTQYF. The chain recombines TRBV4-3 with TRBJ2-3; D might be TRBD1 (6 bases). The CDR3 has 13 amino acids. V was shortened by 4 bases and J by 7 bases, with 12 bases between the two germline ends. Germline V CDR1 and CDR2: LGHNA, YSLEER.